This TCR beta chain was sequenced during a study of blood T cell repertoires in COVID-19. Study at large: The United States, Italy and Spain supplied acute and convalescent COVID-19 samples. PBMCs, B-cell-depleted T cells, or T cells were the source of the cDNA or gDNA that made up the material.

Original data processing: Amplification from reference gene primers served as the basis for estimated nucleated cell counts. TCRdb's copy holds only in-frame clones and misses some; the assay was immunoSEQ multiplex PCR. V and J calls and clone size follow that table, whereas D and trimming were derived from the DNA. The sample includes some 250,000 clones, approximately 86% of them seen just once. Unmatched junction bases numbered 4, after V lost 1 base and J lost 4 bases. The CDR3 contains 16 residues. Germline-derived CDR1 and CDR2 are LGHDT and YNNKEL (reference sequence). This sequence joins TRBV3-1 (or the pseudogene TRBV3-2) and TRBJ1-4, with 9 nucleotides matching TRBD1. The source of this sequence is a woman aged 25 to 39 who had recovered from COVID-19. What was sequenced was peripheral blood. The CDR3 DNA reads as TGTGCCAGCAGCCAAGGTGGGGGACAGGGTAATGAAAAACTGTTTTTT. Residues: CASSQGGGQGNEKLFF.